Listed here are 8 T cell receptor beta chains from one sample, sequenced in a study of blood T cells in healthy people across ages. Sample-barcoded 5' priming and a J-beta primer mix drove a second PCR of roughly 7 to 11 cycles. TCRdb re-called the 5' RACE reads with MiXCR, one entry per CDR3 protein. The repertoire holds roughly 800,000 distinct CDR3 sequences, about 37% seen once, with 10% to 15% in the top ten. Sample: blood. These receptors came from a man in his late teens or twenties in good health.

A remark on this clonotype: A much larger clone differs by one base, so this may be a read error. The rearrangement links TRBV10-3 to TRBJ2-3; TRBD2 matches at 7 bases. The junction had 6 bases not matched to a gene; V was cut back by 2 bases and J by 4 bases. This CDR3 region has 15 residues. The germline CDR1 and CDR2 sequences are ENHRY and SYGVKD. DNA for the CDR3: TGTGCCATCAGTGAGGCGAGGGAGGGCGCAGATACGCAGTATTTT. It yields the protein CAISEAREGADTQYF.

This clonotype was counted a few times. CDR3 in DNA: TGTGCCAGCAGTCTAGACAGGCTGGGCAATGAGCAGTTCTTC. This sequence encodes CASSLDRLGNEQFF. This sequence joins TRBV6-2 or TRBV6-3 and TRBJ2-1; D might be TRBD1 (6 bases). Trimming cost V 5 bases and J 6 bases, with 14 bases left between them. The germline V gene encodes CDR1 MNHEY and CDR2 SVGEGT. CDR3 size: 14 residues.

There are many counts of this clonotype. This sequence joins TRBV7-2 and TRBJ1-4, with D hard to call. V was shortened by 0 bases and J by 7 bases, with 6 bases between the two germline ends. This CDR3 is 13 amino acids long. The germline V gene encodes CDR1 SGHTA and CDR2 FQGNSA. Here the CDR3 DNA reads TGTGCCAGCAGCTTAGCAAAGAGTGAAAAACTGTTTTTT. It specifies CASSLAKSEKLFF.

The chain is built from TRBV9 and TRBJ2-1, with 8 bases fitting TRBD2. CDR3 length: 17 amino acids. Unmatched junction bases numbered 12, after V lost 0 bases and J lost 7 bases. CDR1 and CDR2 (germline): SGDLS, YYNGEE. The CDR3 spells CASSVVPSGGPRNEQFF. CDR3 nucleotides: TGTGCCAGCAGCGTAGTCCCGTCGGGGGGGCCTCGAAATGAGCAGTTCTTC.

The chain has TRBV7-2 and TRBJ2-4, with 7 bases identical to TRBD1. The DNA end is more similar to TRBJ2-5, so the J call may be wrong. Germline CDR1 SGHTA, CDR2 FQGNSA. The CDR3 runs to 13 residues. The CDR3 loop is CASSLGDSETQYF. The CDR3 region has the DNA TGTGCCAGCAGCTTAGGGGACAGCGAGACCCAGTACTTC.

This clonotype occurred a few times. Here the CDR3 reads CASSLTGKDGYTF. The CDR3 DNA sequence: TGTGCCAGCAGCTTAACAGGGAAGGATGGCTACACCTTC. The chain carries TRBV7-2 and TRBJ1-2; TRBD1 might be the D (6 bases). Germline loops: CDR1 SGHTA, CDR2 FQGNSA. This CDR3 comprises 13 residues. Trimming cost V 2 bases and J 6 bases, with 10 bases left between them.

The chain has TRBV5-1 and TRBJ2-5; 7 bases match TRBD1. CDR3 length: 14 amino acids. Losses at the gene ends were 4 bases for V and 5 bases for J; bases not matched to a gene: 8. CDR1 SGHRS and CDR2 YFSETQ come from the germline V gene. The CDR3 loop reads CASSPWTGRETQYF. In DNA form, the CDR3 reads TGCGCCAGCAGCCCCTGGACAGGACGGGAGACCCAGTACTTC.

On this clonotype: This may come from a read error, since a much larger clone is one base off. The chain couples TRBV7-3 to TRBJ2-1; 7 bases are a match to TRBD2. The germline V gene has CDR1 SGHTA and CDR2 FQGTGA. This CDR3 is built from 14 residues. For the CDR3, the DNA is TGTGCCAGCAGCTTAATAGGGAGGGATGGTGAGAAGTTCTTC. Its translation is CASSLIGRDGEKFF. The whole variable domain, remainder taken from reference TRBV7-3 and TRBJ2-1, is GAGVSQTPSNKVTEKGKYVELRCDPISGHTALYWYRQSLGQGPEFLIYFQGTGAADDSGLPNDRFFAVRPEGSVSTLKIQRTERGDSAVYLCASSLIGRDGEKFFGPGTRLTVL.